This TCR beta chain was recorded in a study of a mutant IDH1 vaccine in newly diagnosed glioma. The time point here: week 11, during vaccination. It was 300 ug of mutant IDH1 20-mer peptide that made up each vaccine dose, given with topical imiquimod. In every donor, the tumor was a new WHO grade 3 or 4 IDH1-mutant, ATRX-lost astrocytoma. Worth noting for this clone: Its antigen is as yet unknown.

Germline CDR1 reads SGHAT; CDR2 reads FQNNGV. The CDR3 has 13 residues. V gave up 5 bases and J gave up 8 bases; unmatched junction bases: 5. The protocol was immunoSEQ multiplex PCR, while the TCRdb copy is restricted to in-frame clones and leaves out a portion. The table has 110,000 or so clones, 85% to 90% seen once; the top ten hold around 0.61%. Sequencing used PBMCs, obtained from a glioma patient whose treatment included an IDH1 peptide vaccine. The gene calls are TRBV11-2 and TRBJ2-1, with 8 positions matching TRBD2. The TCR comes from a woman aged 45-65 years with glioma. DNA of the CDR3: TGTGCCAGCAGCAAGCGGGAGTCCGATGAGCAGTTCTTC. Translation: CASSKRESDEQFF.